This is a list of T cell receptor beta chains from one sample in a study of blood T cell repertoires in COVID-19. Generated by immunoSEQ multiplex PCR, the TCRdb table keeps only in-frame clones and is missing some. The data contain roughly 100,000 clones, roughly 89% of them singletons. The specimen sequenced was peripheral blood. These receptors all stem from a woman older than 75 with active COVID-19. CDR3s include the opening cysteine and the closing phenylalanine or tryptophan. Each record gives: J gene, V gene, D gene, clone size, CDR3 protein, CDR3 DNA. A D gene is named only where the DNA matches it firmly. Clone sizes are given selectively: once, few, many, or a class where the clone is expanded.

>TRBJ1-2|TRBV2|TRBD1|few
CASTETGASGGYTF
TGTGCCAGCACCGAGACAGGGGCCAGTGGGGGCTACACCTTC
>TRBJ2-1|TRBV7-9|NA|NA
CASSFRGGRSNEQFF
TGTGCCAGCAGCTTTCGAGGGGGAAGGAGCAATGAGCAGTTCTTC
>TRBJ2-7|TRBV28|TRBD1|NA
CASSSSGTGGWEQYF
TGTGCCAGCAGTTCCTCCGGGACAGGGGGTTGGGAGCAGTACTTC
>TRBJ2-1|TRBV6-5|TRBD2|NA
CASSYSGAGGPWEQFF
TGTGCCAGCAGTTACTCGGGAGCGGGAGGGCCCTGGGAGCAGTTCTTC
>TRBJ1-5|TRBV2|TRBD1|NA
CASGRQGNSNQPQHF
TGTGCCAGCGGAAGACAGGGGAATAGCAATCAGCCCCAGCATTTT
>TRBJ2-7|TRBV7-9|NA|NA
CASSFRDNYEQYF
TGTGCCAGCAGCTTTCGGGACAACTACGAGCAGTACTTC
>TRBJ2-7|TRBV5-1|TRBD2|once
CASSFSTSGRSTYEQYF
TGCGCCAGCAGCTTCTCGACTAGCGGGAGGAGCACCTACGAGCAGTACTTC
>TRBJ1-2|TRBV27|NA|NA
CASSMMGGNYGYTF
TGTGCCAGCAGTATGATGGGGGGGAACTATGGCTACACCTTC
>TRBJ1-1|TRBV6-5|TRBD1|NA
CASDRANTEAFF
TGTGCCAGTGACAGGGCAAACACTGAAGCTTTCTTT
>TRBJ2-5|TRBV10-3|TRBD2|NA
CAISEALSTSGRETQYF
TGTGCCATCAGTGAAGCGCTTTCGACTAGCGGGAGAGAGACCCAGTACTTC
>TRBJ2-7|TRBV19|TRBD1|NA
CASSKKGTEKYEQYF
TGTGCCAGTAGCAAAAAAGGGACAGAAAAATACGAGCAGTACTTC
>TRBJ2-6|TRBV28|TRBD1|NA
CASSRGQGEPGANVLTF
TGTGCCAGCAGCCGAGGACAGGGTGAACCTGGGGCCAACGTCCTGACTTTC
>TRBJ1-3|TRBV14|NA|NA
CASSGGNTIYF
TGTGCCAGCAGCGGGGGGAACACCATATATTTT